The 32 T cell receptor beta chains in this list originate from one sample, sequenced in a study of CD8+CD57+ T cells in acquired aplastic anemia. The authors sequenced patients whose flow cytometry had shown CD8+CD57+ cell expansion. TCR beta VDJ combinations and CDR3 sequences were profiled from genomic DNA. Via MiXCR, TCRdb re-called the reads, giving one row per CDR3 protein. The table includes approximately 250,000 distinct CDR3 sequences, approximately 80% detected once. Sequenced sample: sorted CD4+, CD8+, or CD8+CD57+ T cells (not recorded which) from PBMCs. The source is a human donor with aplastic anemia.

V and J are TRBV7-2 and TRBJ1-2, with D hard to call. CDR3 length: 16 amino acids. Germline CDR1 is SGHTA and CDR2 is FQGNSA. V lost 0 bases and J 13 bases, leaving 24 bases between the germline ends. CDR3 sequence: CASSLAGGPDAQYFTF. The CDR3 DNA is TGTGCCAGCAGCTTAGCGGGAGGTCCCGATGCGCAGTATTTCACCTTC.

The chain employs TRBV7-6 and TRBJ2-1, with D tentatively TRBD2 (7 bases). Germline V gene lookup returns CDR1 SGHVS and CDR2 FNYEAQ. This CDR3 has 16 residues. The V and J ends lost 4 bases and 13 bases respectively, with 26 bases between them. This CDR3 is CASSSQRRGGSYNQFF. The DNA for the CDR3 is TGTGCCAGCAGCTCTCAAAGAAGGGGGGGGAGCTACAATCAGTTCTTC. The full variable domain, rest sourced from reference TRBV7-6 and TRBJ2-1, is GAGVSQSPRYKVTKRGQDVALRCDPISGHVSLYWYRQALGQGPEFLTYFNYEAQQDKSGLPNDRFSAERPEGSISTLTIQRTEQRDSAMYRCASSSQRRGGSYNQFFGPGTRLTVL.

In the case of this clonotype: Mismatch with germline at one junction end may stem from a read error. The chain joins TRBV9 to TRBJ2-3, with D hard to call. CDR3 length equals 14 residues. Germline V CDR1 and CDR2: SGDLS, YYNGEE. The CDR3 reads CASGLAAHGAVRHF. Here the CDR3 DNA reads TGTGCCAGCGGCTTGGCAGCACATGGAGCAGTACGTCATTTT.

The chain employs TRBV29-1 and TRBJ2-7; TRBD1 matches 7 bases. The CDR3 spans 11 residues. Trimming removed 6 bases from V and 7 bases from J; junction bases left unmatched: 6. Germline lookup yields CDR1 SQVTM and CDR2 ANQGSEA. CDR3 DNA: TGCAGCGTCGGGACAGACCGGGAGCAGTACGTC. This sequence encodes CSVGTDREQYV.

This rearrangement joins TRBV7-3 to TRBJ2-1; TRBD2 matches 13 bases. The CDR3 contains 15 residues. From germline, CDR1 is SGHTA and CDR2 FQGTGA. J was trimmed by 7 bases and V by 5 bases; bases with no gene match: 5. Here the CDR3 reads CASSPGTSGANEQFF. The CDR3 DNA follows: TGTGCCAGCAGCCCAGGGACTAGCGGGGCTAATGAGCAGTTCTTC.

The CDR3 sequence is CASSKPSKGAHEQYF. The CDR3 nucleotides read TGTGCCAGCAGCAAGCCCTCTAAGGGCGCGCACGAGCAGTACTTC. This chain uses TRBV7-8 with TRBJ2-7, with D hard to call. CDR1 is SGHVS, CDR2 FQNEAQ, per germline. The CDR3 is 15 residues long. Trimming left V 5 bases short and J 5 bases short, with 19 bases between.

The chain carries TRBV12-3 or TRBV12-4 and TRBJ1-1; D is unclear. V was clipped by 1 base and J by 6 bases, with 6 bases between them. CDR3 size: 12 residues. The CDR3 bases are TGTGCCAGCAGTTTAGTGGGTTCTGAAGCTTTCTTT. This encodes CASSLVGSEAFF.

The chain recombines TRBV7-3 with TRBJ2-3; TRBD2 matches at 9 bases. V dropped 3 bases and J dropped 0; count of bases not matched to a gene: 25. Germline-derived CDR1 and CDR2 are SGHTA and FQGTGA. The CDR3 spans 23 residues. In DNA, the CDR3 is TGTGCCAGCAGCTTTCAAAGAAGCGGGGGGAGCGATGAGTCCAGGCTAAGCACAGATACGCAGTATTTT. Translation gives CASSFQRSGGSDESRLSTDTQYF.

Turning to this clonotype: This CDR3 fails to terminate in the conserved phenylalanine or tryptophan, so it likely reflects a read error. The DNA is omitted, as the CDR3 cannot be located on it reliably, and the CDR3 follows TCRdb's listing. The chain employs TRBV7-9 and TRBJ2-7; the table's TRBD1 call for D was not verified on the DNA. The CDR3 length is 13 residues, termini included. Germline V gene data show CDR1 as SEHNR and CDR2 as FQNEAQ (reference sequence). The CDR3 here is CASSVATRRDTQY.

The CDR3 sequence is CSASSSDRNNGYTF. CDR3 nucleotide sequence: TGCAGTGCCAGTAGCTCCGACCGCAACAATGGCTACACCTTC. The V call is TRBV20-1, the J call TRBJ1-2; D is unclear. Germline V gene data show CDR1 as DFQATT and CDR2 as SNEGSKA (reference sequence). CDR3 size: 14 residues. V shed 6 bases and J shed 6 bases, with 20 bases lying between them.

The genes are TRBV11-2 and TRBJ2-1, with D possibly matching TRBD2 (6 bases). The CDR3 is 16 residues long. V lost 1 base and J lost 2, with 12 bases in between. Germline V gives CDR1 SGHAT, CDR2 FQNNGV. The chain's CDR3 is CASSLGLATTYNEQFF. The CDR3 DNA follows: TGTGCCAGCAGCTTAGGTCTAGCGACAACCTACAATGAGCAGTTCTTC.

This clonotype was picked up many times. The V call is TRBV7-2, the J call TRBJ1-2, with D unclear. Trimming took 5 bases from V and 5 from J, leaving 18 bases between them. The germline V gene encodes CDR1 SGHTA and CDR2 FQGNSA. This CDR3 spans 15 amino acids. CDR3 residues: CASSRPDLGIYGYTF. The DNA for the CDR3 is TGTGCCAGCAGCCGGCCGGATTTGGGTATTTATGGCTACACCTTC.

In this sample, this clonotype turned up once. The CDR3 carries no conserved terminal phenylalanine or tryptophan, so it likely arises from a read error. CDR3 DNA sequence: TGTGCCAGCAGCTTGACCGCCAGAATTGAGCAGTTCTAC. It codes for CASSLTARIEQFY. The chain recombines TRBV7-3 with TRBJ2-1; D is ambiguous. Trimming left V 3 bases short and J 9 bases short, with 12 bases between. The CDR3 extends over 13 amino acids. From germline, CDR1 is SGHTA and CDR2 FQGTGA.

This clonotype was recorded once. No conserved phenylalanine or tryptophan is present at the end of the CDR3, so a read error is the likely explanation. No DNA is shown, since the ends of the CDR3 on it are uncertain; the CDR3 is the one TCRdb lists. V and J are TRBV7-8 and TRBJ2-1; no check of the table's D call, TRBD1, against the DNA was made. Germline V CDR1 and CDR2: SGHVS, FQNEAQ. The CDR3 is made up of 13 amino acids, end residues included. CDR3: CASSLAGGPDPYY.

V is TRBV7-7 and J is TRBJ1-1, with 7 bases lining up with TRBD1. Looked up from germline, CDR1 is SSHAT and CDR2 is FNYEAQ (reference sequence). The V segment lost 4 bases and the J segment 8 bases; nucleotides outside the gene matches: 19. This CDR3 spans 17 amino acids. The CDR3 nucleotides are TGTGCCAGCAGCTCCAACTACAGGGGTCACGAGCAGTACGAAGCTTTCTTT. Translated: CASSSNYRGHEQYEAFF.

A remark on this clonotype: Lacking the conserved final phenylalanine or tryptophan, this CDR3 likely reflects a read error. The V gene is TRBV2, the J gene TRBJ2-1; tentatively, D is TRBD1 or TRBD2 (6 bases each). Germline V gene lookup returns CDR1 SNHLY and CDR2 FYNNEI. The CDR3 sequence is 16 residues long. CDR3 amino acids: CASGDGGGNTQDDQFC. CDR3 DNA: TGTGCCAGCGGCGACGGGGGCGGAAACACTCAGGATGATCAGTTCTGC.

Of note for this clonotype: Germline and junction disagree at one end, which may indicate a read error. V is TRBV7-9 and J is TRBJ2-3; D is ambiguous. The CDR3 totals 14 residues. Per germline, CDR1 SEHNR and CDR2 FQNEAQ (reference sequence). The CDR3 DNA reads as TGTGCCAGCAGCTTGGCTTCCGATAATTCTCCCCACCACTTT. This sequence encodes CASSLASDNSPHHF.

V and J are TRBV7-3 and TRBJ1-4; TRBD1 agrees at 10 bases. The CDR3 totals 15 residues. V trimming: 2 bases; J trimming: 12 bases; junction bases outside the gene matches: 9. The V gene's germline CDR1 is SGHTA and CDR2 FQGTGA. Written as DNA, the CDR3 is TGTGCCAGCAGCTTAGGGGACAGGGGAAGGGTGGAACTGTTTTTT. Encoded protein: CASSLGDRGRVELFF.

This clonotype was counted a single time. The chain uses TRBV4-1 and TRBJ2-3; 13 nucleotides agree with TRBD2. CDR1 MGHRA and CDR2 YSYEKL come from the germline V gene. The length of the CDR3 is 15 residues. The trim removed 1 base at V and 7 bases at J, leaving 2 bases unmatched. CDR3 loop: CASSQGLAGGYTQYF. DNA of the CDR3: TGCGCCAGCAGCCAAGGACTAGCGGGGGGATATACGCAGTATTTT.

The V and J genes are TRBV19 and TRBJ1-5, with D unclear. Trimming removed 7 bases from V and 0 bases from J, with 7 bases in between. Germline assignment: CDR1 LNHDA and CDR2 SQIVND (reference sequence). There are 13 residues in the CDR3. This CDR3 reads CASIGSSNQPQHF. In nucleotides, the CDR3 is TGTGCCAGTATCGGGTCTAGCAATCAGCCCCAGCATTTT.

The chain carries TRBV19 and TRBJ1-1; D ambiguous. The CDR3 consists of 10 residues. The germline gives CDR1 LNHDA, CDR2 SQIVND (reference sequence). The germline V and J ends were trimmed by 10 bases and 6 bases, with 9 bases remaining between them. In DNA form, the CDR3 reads TGTGCCACCCGCGGGGCTGAAGCTTTCTTT. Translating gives CATRGAEAFF.

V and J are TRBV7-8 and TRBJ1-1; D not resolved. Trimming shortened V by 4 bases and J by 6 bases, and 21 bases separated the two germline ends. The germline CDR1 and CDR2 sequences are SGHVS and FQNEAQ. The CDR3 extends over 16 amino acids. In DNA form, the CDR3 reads TGTGCCAGCAGCTCGGCCTTTGGGCCCGATACTCCTGAAGCTTTCTTT. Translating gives CASSSAFGPDTPEAFF.

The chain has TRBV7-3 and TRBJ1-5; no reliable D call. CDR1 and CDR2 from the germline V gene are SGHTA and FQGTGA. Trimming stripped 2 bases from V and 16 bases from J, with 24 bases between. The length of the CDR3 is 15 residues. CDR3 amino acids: CASSLGRAYEQYFHF. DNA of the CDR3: TGTGCCAGCAGCTTAGGCCGAGCCTACGAGCAGTACTTCCATTTT. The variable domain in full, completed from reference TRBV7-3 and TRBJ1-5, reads GAGVSQTPSNKVTEKGKYVELRCDPISGHTALYWYRQSLGQGPEFLIYFQGTGAADDSGLPNDRFFAVRPEGSVSTLKIQRTERGDSAVYLCASSLGRAYEQYFHFGDGTRLSIL.

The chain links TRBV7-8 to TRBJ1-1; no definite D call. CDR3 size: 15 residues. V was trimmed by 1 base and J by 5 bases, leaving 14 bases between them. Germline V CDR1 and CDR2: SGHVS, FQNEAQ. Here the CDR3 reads CASSLDRTRDTEAFF. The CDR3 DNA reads TGTGCCAGCAGCTTAGATCGAACACGGGATACTGAAGCTTTCTTT.

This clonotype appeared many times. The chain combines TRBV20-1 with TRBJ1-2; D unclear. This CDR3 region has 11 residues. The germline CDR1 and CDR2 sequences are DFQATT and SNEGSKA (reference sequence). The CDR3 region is CSPSRGYGYTF. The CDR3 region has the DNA TGCAGCCCATCCCGGGGTTATGGCTACACCTTC.

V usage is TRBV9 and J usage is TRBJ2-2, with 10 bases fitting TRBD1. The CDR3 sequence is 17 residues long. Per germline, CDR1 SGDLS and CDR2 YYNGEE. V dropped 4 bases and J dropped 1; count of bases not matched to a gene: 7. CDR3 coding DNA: TGTGCCAGCAGCTACCGACGGGACAGGGGGAACACCGGGGAGCTGTTTTTT. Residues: CASSYRRDRGNTGELFF.

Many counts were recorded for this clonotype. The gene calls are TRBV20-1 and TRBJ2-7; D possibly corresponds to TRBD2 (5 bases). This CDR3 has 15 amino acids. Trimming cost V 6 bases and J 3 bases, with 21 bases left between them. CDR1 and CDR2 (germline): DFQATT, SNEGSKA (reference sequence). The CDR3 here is CSADIGEKDLYEQYF. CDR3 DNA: TGCAGTGCAGACATCGGGGAGAAAGATCTCTACGAGCAGTACTTC.

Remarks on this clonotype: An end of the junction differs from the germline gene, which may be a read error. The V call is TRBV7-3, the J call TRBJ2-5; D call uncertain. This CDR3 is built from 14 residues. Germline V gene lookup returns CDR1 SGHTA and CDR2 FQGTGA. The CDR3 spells CATSTGSGKEPQYF. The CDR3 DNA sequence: TGTGCCACCAGTACGGGCTCCGGCAAAGAGCCCCAGTACTTC.

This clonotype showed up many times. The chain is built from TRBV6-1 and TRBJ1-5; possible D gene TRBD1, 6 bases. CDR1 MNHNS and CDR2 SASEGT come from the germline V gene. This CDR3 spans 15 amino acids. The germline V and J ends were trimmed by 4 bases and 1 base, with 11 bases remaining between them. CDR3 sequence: CASSAQGASNQPQHF. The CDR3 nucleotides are TGTGCCAGCAGTGCACAGGGAGCAAGCAATCAGCCCCAGCATTTT.

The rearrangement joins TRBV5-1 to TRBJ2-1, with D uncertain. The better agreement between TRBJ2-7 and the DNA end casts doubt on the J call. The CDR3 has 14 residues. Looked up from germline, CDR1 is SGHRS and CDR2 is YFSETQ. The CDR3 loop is CASSLEGRLDEQYF. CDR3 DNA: TGCGCCAGCAGCTTGGAAGGCAGGTTGGACGAGCAGTACTTC.

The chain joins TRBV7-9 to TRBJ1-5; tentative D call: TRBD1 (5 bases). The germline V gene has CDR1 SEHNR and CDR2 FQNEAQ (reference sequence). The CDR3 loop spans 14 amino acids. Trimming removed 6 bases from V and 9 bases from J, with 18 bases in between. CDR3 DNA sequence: TGTGCCAGCAGTGATTCGTATAGCGGGGGGCCCCAGCATTTT. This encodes CASSDSYSGGPQHF. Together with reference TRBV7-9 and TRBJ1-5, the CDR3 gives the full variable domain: DTGVSQNPRHKITKRGQNVTFRCDPISEHNRLYWYRQTLGQGPEFLTYFQNEAQLEKSRLLSDRFSAERPKGSFSTLEIQRTEQGDSAMYLCASSDSYSGGPQHFGDGTRLSIL.

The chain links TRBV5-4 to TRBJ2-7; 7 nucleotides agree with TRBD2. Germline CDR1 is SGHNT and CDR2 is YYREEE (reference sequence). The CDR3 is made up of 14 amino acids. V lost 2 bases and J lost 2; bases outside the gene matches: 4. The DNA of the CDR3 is TGTGCCAGCAGCTTTACTAGCGCGACCTACGAGCAGTACGTC. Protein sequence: CASSFTSATYEQYV.